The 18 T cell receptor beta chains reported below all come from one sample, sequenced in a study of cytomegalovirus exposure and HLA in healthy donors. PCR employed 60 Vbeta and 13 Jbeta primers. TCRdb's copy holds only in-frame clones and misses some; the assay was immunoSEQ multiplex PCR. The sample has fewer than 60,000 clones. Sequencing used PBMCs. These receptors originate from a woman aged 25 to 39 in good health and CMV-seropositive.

As DNA, the CDR3 is TGTGCCAGCAGCTTCCTTGACACCACCTACGAGCAGTACTTC. Translating gives CASSFLDTTYEQYF. The chain combines TRBV5-6 with TRBJ2-7; D gene unclear. The germline gives CDR1 SGHDT, CDR2 YYEEEE. V lost 2 bases to trimming and J lost 2 bases, with 11 bases between them. This CDR3 comprises 14 residues.

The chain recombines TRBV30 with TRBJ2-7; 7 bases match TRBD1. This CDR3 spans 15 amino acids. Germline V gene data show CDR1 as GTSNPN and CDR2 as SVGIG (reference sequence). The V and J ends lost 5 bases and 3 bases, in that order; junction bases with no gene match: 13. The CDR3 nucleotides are TGTGCCTGGGGCCCCGGGGACAGAGAGCTCTACGAGCAGTACTTC. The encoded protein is CAWGPGDRELYEQYF.

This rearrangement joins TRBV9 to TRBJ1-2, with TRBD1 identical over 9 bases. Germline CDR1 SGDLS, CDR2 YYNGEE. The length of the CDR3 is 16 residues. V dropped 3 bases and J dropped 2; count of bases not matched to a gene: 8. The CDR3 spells CASSALDRGENYGYTF. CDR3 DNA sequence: TGTGCCAGCAGCGCTCTCGACAGGGGGGAGAACTATGGCTACACCTTC.

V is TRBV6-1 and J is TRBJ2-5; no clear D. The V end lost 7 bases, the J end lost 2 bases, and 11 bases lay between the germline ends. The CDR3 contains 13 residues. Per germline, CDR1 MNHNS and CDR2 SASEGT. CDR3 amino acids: CASILTGQETQYF. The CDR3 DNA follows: TGTGCCAGCATCCTGACTGGGCAAGAGACCCAGTACTTC.

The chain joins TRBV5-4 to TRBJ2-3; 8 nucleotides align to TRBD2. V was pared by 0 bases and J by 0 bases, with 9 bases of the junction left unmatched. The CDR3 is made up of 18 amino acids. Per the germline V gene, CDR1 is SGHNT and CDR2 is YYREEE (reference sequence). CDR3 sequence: CASSLALTGGGSTDTQYF. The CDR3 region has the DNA TGTGCCAGCAGCTTGGCCCTCACTGGCGGGGGGAGCACAGATACGCAGTATTTT.

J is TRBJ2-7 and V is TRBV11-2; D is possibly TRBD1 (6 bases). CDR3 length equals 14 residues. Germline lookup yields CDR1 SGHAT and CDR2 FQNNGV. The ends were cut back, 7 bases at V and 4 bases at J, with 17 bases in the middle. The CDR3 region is CASTPLTGDYEQYF. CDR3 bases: TGTGCCAGCACCCCACTGACAGGTGATTACGAGCAGTACTTC.

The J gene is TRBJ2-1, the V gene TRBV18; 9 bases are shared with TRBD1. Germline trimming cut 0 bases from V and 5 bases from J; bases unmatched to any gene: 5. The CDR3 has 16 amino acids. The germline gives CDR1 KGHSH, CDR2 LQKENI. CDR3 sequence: CASSPPQGQGHNEQFF. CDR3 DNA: TGTGCCAGCTCACCACCGCAGGGACAGGGACACAATGAGCAGTTCTTC.

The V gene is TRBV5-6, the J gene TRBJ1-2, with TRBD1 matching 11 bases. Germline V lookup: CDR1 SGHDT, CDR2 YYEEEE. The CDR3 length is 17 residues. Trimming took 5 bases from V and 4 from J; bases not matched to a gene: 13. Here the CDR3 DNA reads TGTGCCAGCAGTCCGATTACCGGGACAGGGGGAGGCTATGGCTACACCTTC. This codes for CASSPITGTGGGYGYTF.

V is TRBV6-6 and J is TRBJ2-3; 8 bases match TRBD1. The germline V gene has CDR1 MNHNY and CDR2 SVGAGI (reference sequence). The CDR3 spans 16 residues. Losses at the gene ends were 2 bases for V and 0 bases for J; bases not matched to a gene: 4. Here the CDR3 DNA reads TGTGCCAGCAGTTACGACAGGGGACTCAGCACAGATACGCAGTATTTT. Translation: CASSYDRGLSTDTQYF.

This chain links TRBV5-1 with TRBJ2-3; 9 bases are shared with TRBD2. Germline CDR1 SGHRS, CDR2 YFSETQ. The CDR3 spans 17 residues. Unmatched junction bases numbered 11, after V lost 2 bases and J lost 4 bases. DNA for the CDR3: TGCGCCAGCAGCTTATCCGGGACTAGCCCATGGGCAGATACGCAGTATTTT. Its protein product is CASSLSGTSPWADTQYF.

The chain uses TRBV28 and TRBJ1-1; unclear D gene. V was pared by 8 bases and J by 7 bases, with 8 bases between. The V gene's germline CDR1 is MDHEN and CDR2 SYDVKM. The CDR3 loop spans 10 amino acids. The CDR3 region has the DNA TGTGCCAGCGGGAGGGATGAAGCTTTCTTT. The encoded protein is CASGRDEAFF.

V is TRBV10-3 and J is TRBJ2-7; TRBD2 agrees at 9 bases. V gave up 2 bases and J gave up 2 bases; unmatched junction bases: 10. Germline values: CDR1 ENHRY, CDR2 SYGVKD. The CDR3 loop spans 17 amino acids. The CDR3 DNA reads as TGTGCCATCAGTGAGATAGCGGGGGCGGGAGGGACCTACGAGCAGTACTTC. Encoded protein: CAISEIAGAGGTYEQYF.

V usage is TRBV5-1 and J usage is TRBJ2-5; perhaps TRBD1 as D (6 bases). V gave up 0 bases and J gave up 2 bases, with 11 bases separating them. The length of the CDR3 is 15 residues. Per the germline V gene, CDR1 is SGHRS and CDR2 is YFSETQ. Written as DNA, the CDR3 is TGCGCCAGCAGCTTGGGGGGACAAGGGCAAGAGACCCAGTACTTC. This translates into CASSLGGQGQETQYF.

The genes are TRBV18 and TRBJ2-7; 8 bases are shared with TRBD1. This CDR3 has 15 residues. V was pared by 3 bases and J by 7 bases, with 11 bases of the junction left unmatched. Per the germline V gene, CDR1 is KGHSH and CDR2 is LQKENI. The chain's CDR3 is CASSPSTGAIGEQYF. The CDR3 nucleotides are TGTGCCAGCTCACCTTCGACAGGGGCGATCGGGGAGCAGTACTTC. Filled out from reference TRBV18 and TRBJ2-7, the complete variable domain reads NAGVMQNPRHLVRRRGQEARLRCSPMKGHSHVYWYRQLPEEGLKFMVYLQKENIIDESGMPKERFSAEFPKEGPSILRIQQVVRGDSAAYFCASSPSTGAIGEQYFGPGTRLTVT.

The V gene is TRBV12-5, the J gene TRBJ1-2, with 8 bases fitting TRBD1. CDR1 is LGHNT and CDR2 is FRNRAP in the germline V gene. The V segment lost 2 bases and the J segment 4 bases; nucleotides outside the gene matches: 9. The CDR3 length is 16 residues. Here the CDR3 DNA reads TGTGCTAGTGGTTTGCCCGACAGGGGAATTGGCTATGGCTACACCTTC. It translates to CASGLPDRGIGYGYTF.

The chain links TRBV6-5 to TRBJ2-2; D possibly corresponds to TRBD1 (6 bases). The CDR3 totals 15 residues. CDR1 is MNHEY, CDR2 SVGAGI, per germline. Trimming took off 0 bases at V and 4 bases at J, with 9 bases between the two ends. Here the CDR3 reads CASSYSDRTTGELFF. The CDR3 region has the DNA TGTGCCAGCAGTTACTCCGACAGGACCACCGGGGAGCTGTTTTTT.

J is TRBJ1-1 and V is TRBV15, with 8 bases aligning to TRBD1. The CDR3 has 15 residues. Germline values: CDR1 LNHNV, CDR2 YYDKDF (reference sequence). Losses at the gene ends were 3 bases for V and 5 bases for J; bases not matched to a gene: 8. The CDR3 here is CATSSAGQGETEAFF. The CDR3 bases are TGTGCCACCAGCAGTGCAGGACAGGGCGAAACTGAAGCTTTCTTT. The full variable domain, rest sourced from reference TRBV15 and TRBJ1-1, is DAMVIQNPRYQVTQFGKPVTLSCSQTLNHNVMYWYQQKSSQAPKLLFHYYDKDFNNEADTPDNFQSRRPNTSFCFLDIRSPGLGDTAMYLCATSSAGQGETEAFFGQGTRLTVV.

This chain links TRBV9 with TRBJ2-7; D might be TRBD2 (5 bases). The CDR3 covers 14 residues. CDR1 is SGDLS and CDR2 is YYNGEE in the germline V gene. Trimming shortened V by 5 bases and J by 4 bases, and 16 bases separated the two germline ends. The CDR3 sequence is CASSGGPFPYEQYF. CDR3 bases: TGTGCCAGCAGTGGAGGACCCTTCCCTTACGAGCAGTACTTC. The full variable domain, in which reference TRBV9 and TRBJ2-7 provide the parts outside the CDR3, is DSGVTQTPKHLITATGQRVTLRCSPRSGDLSVYWYQQSLDQGLQFLIQYYNGEERAKGNILERFSAQQFPDLHSELNLSSLELGDSALYFCASSGGPFPYEQYFGPGTRLTVT.